This section outlines one T cell receptor beta chain sequence together with its context. Its antigen is unknown. No clone much larger than this one lies a single base away; base qualities are absent. The goal of deep resolution MiSeq sequencing was a depth between 1 in 1 million and 1 in 200,000 T cells, and coverage averaged 10x per clonotype. TCR beta libraries were generated with the immunoSEQ hsTCRB Kit. Processing in the source paper ran as follows. The data were analyzed with ImmunoSEQ Analyzer and ImmunoSEQ Data Assistant, and V, D and J gene assignments followed IMGT definitions. Clonality was computed as one minus normalized Shannon entropy of productive rearrangement frequencies, ranging from 0 to 1. Only overrepresented clonotypes making up at least 0.05% of the repertoire of each patient were included in the public clonotype analysis. Some 12 age-matched healthy donor repertoires from immuneACCESS served as clonality controls. The table was pulled from immuneACCESS by TCRdb, which kept in-frame rearrangements only. Such tables lose some clones; where checked, under half of the loss comes from unresolved V genes, and the rest has no known cause. V, J and clone size are those of that table, while D and trimming were read from the DNA. The table for this sample lists 30,000 to 50,000 clones; 68% of them were counted only once. The ten largest clonotypes hold roughly 6.9% of the sample.

The sample's time point label, decoded: progressive disease on ibrutinib. About 2 micrograms of genomic DNA were extracted from cryopreserved PBMCs for TCR beta library preparation. Longitudinal blood samples from CLL patients on ibrutinib monotherapy underwent high-throughput TCR beta sequencing. The patients took part in an open-label, single-center phase 2 trial of ibrutinib monotherapy. The V end loses 3 bases and the J end loses 6 bases, and a stretch of 16 bases separates them. Looking up the germline V gene yields CDR1 SGDLS and CDR2 YYNGEE. The CDR3 numbers 15 residues from cysteine through phenylalanine. Only the CDR3 DNA stays, 45 bases, in frame from base 1. The sample belongs to a study of cytotoxic CD8 clonotypes in ibrutinib-treated CLL (dated by TCRdb to 2020 to 2023). Context from the whole study: The cohort included roughly 15 treatment-naive and about a dozen relapsed/refractory patients; about 18 were IGHV unmutated. Partial responses were observed in 24 patients and complete responses in 2; after a median follow-up of around 68 months, remission was maintained in 15 or so patients and progression was observed in approximately 12. Response samples were obtained after a median of 12 months of treatment, with a range of roughly 6 to 36 months. An average of 255,043 productive templates and approximately 90,000 productive rearrangements was obtained per sample. Longitudinal samples were obtainable from about 30% of the roughly 86 participants in the trial. Cryopreserved peripheral blood mononuclear cells were obtained before treatment, at response, and at either sustained remission or disease progression. Patients were still on ibrutinib when every remission and progressive disease sample was collected. What the study reported, not specific to this receptor: Baseline clonality was found to be higher than that of age-matched healthy donors and was strongly correlated with circulating CD8+ T-cell counts. Public clonotypes were rare and either contracted or stayed stable during treatment, and the rise in clonality at ibrutinib response reflected the expansion of private clonotypes. Lymph node repertoires were not examined, and the timing of sampling was not matched between patients in sustained remission and those whose disease progressed. An increase in clonality was observed at ibrutinib response, with clonality remaining stable during sustained remission and falling back toward baseline at progression.

The TCR originated in a human donor with chronic lymphocytic leukemia. Sample: PBMCs, taken at disease progression, from a patient treated with ibrutinib. The sequence is built from TRBV9 and TRBJ2-1; possibly the D gene is TRBD2, per 6 matching bases. The DNA is as follows: TGTGCCAGCAGCGGGGGCACTAGCTTTTCCAATGAGCAGTTCTTC. Translated, it gives CASSGGTSFSNEQFF.